The rows below give T cell receptor beta chains drawn from one sample of a study of read filtering for tumor transcriptome and immune sequencing. TCRdb fed the reads into MiXCR, producing one record per CDR3 protein. This table has about 50,000 distinct CDR3 sequences, around a fifth appearing once. The specimen sequenced was a population of CD138-negative cells sorted from bone marrow. Every receptor here comes from a donor aged 40 or older with multiple myeloma. Both conserved end residues are part of each CDR3. The D gene is left open where the match is weak. Expanded clones get a size class; other rows say once, few or many, or leave the size out.

TGTGCCGCCGACACTAGCGGGAGGATATGGGGCACAGACACGCAGTATTTT CAADTSGRIWGTDTQYF NA TRBJ2-3 TRBD2 TRBV15
TGTGCCACCAACAGAGATGCCAGCTACTCTGGGGCCAACGTGCTGACTTTC CATNRDASYSGANVLTF NA TRBJ2-6 NA TRBV15
TGTGCCAGCAGACAGGGGATTACTGAAGCTTTCTTT CASRQGITEAFF many TRBJ1-1 TRBD1 TRBV6-1
TGTGCCACCAGTGATTCTGGTTCCCTGGAAGAGACCCAGTACTTC CATSDSGSLEETQYF many TRBJ2-5 NA TRBV24-1
TGTGCCACCAGCAGCGGGAGGATGGGAGATACGCAGTATTTT CATSSGRMGDTQYF few TRBJ2-3 TRBD2 TRBV15
TGCAGTGCTAGAGTAGGGGGTAACTATGGCTACACCTTC CSARVGGNYGYTF many TRBJ1-2 NA TRBV20-1
TGTGCCACCTCGACTAGCGGGTCTGACAACTCAGATACGCAGTATTTT CATSTSGSDNSDTQYF many TRBJ2-3 TRBD2 TRBV2
TGTGCCAGCACCTATAAACCCACTGAAGCTTTCTTT CASTYKPTEAFF many TRBJ1-1 NA TRBV12-3/TRBV12-4
TGTGCCAGCATCCAGGACACCGCAATGAACACTGAAGCTTTCTTT CASIQDTAMNTEAFF few TRBJ1-1 NA TRBV2
TGTGCCAGCAGCCAGGGGGGGCAGGGAATATACGAGCAGTACTTC CASSQGGQGIYEQYF many TRBJ2-7 NA TRBV4-2
TGCAGCGTTTCTCCACTCGACGGGAAGTCGGGAGCTTTCTTT CSVSPLDGKSGAFF many TRBJ1-1 NA TRBV29-1
TGTGCCAGCAGCTTTCCGGGACAGGGTTGGGGAGAGACCCAGTACTTC CASSFPGQGWGETQYF many TRBJ2-5 TRBD1 TRBV7-9
TGTGCCAGTAGTATTCGACAGAACTACGAGCAGTACTTC CASSIRQNYEQYF many TRBJ2-7 NA TRBV19
TGTGCCAGCAGTTATGGCAGGGGGGTTAATCAGCCCCAGCATTTT CASSYGRGVNQPQHF NA TRBJ1-5 TRBD1 TRBV6-6
TGTGCCAGCAGTCGGCTCTTCGGAGAGACCCAGTACTTC CASSRLFGETQYF few TRBJ2-5 NA TRBV27
TGCAGCGTTGAACGTGCGTATGGCTACACCTTC CSVERAYGYTF few TRBJ1-2 NA TRBV29-1
TGTGCCAGCAGCGTAGGACAGGACACTGAAGCTTTCTTT CASSVGQDTEAFF few TRBJ1-1 NA TRBV9